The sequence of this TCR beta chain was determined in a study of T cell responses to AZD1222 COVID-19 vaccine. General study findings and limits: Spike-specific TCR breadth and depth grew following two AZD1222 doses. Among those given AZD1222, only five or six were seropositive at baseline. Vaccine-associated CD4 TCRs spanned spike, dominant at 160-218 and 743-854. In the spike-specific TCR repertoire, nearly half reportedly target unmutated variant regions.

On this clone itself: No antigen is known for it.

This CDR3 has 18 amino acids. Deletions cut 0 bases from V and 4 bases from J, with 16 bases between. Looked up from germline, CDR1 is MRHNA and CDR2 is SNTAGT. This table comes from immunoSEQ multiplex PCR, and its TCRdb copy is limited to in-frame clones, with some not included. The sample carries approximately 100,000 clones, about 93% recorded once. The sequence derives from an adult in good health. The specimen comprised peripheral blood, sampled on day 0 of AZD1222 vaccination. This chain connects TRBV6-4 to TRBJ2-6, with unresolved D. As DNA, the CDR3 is TGTGCCAGCAGTGACTCAGCAGGTTCTGCGTCCGGGGCCAACGTCCTGACTTTC. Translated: CASSDSAGSASGANVLTF.